The 13 T cell receptor beta chains listed next were all sequenced from one sample in a study of T cells in Graves' hyperthyroidism and ophthalmopathy. RNA transcripts provided the source from which TCR beta CDR3 regions were amplified. First-round RT-PCR of the TCR CDR3 relied on the HTBI primer set. One entry per CDR3 protein results from TCRdb running MiXCR on the multiplex PCR reads. The sample shows 480,000 or so distinct CDR3 sequences, 35% to 50% of them seen only once. Specimen: peripheral blood or thyroid tissue (not recorded which). The source of these receptors is an adult woman with Graves' disease, either hyperthyroidism or ophthalmopathy (not recorded which).

The chain carries TRBV20-1 and TRBJ2-5; no clear D gene. Trimming shortened V by 3 bases and J by 3 bases, and 11 bases separated the two germline ends. CDR3 length equals 13 residues. The germline CDR1 and CDR2 sequences are DFQATT and SNEGSKA (reference sequence). The CDR3 DNA reads as TGCAGTGCTAGTAGGCGGCAGAAAGAGACCCAGTACTTC. It is translated as CSASRRQKETQYF.

The sample holds a few counts of this clonotype. The rearrangement links TRBV19 to TRBJ2-2; D is uncertain. CDR3 size: 14 residues. Trimming pared 5 bases from V and 0 bases from J, leaving 7 bases between. Germline V gene data show CDR1 as LNHDA and CDR2 as SQIVND (reference sequence). CDR3 in DNA: TGTGCCAGTAGTGCAGGAGCGAACACCGGGGAGCTGTTTTTT. It specifies CASSAGANTGELFF.

Points on this clonotype: This is likely a read error, given that the CDR3 carries no conserved phenylalanine or tryptophan at its end. CDR3: CASRRQGLNSPLHC. Here the CDR3 DNA reads TGTGCCAGCAGGCGACAGGGGCTGAATTCACCCCTCCACTGT. The V gene is TRBV7-6, the J gene TRBJ1-6; 8 bases line up with TRBD1. The CDR3 sequence is 14 residues long. Unmatched junction bases numbered 5, after V lost 6 bases and J lost 7 bases. Germline-derived CDR1 and CDR2 are SGHVS and FNYEAQ.

The V and J genes are TRBV25-1 and TRBJ2-1; 7 nucleotides align to TRBD2. Per germline, CDR1 MGHDK and CDR2 SYGVNS. The junction had 8 bases not matched to a gene; V was cut back by 0 bases and J by 6 bases. The CDR3 contains 16 residues. The CDR3 is CASSEYLASGGNEQFF. CDR3 bases: TGTGCCAGCAGTGAATATTTGGCTAGCGGCGGCAATGAGCAGTTCTTC.

The rearrangement links TRBV29-1 to TRBJ2-5; 9 bases line up with TRBD1. There are 14 residues in the CDR3. V lost 5 bases and J lost 0; bases outside the gene matches: 4. From germline, CDR1 is SQVTM and CDR2 ANQGSEA. This CDR3 is CSVPTGGYQETQYF. In nucleotides, the CDR3 is TGCAGCGTTCCGACAGGGGGATACCAAGAGACCCAGTACTTC.

The chain is built from TRBV7-6 and TRBJ1-5; D might be TRBD1 (6 bases). The CDR3 contains 16 residues. Germline-derived CDR1 and CDR2 are SGHVS and FNYEAQ. V dropped 1 base and J dropped 1 base, with 11 bases sitting between them. CDR3 loop: CASSLEQGRSNQPQHF. The CDR3 DNA follows: TGTGCCAGCAGCTTAGAACAGGGAAGGAGCAATCAGCCCCAGCATTTT.

Many counts were recorded for this clonotype. CDR3 in amino acids: CSAHTTGSGNTIYF. In DNA form, the CDR3 reads TGCAGTGCACACACGACAGGCTCTGGAAACACCATATATTTT. This rearrangement joins TRBV20-1 to TRBJ1-3; D may be TRBD1 (6 bases). The CDR3 consists of 14 residues. V lost 6 bases and J 0 bases, leaving 12 bases between the germline ends. In germline, CDR1 is DFQATT, CDR2 SNEGSKA (reference sequence).

This chain joins TRBV7-8 and TRBJ1-2; 7 nucleotides match TRBD1. V lost 5 bases to trimming and J lost 4 bases; unmatched junction nucleotides: 7. Germline CDR1 SGHVS, CDR2 FQNEAQ. The CDR3 length is 14 residues. CDR3 protein: CASSVTGPVYGYTF. In DNA, the CDR3 is TGTGCCAGCAGCGTGACAGGGCCGGTCTATGGCTACACCTTC.

The V call is TRBV11-2, the J call TRBJ2-6; TRBD1 might be the D (6 bases). Germline V CDR1 and CDR2: SGHAT, FQNNGV. Trimming removed 1 base from V and 4 bases from J, with 8 bases in between. The CDR3 totals 15 residues. The CDR3 spells CASSLAGQGANVLTF. In nucleotides, the CDR3 is TGTGCCAGCAGCTTAGCTGGACAGGGGGCCAACGTCCTGACTTTC.

With respect to this clonotype: One end of the junction fails to match germline, which may point to a read error. This chain uses TRBV6-2 or TRBV6-3 with TRBJ2-7, with 10 bases lining up with TRBD1. This CDR3 spans 16 amino acids. Germline V gene lookup returns CDR1 MNHEY and CDR2 SVGEGT. The CDR3 DNA reads TGTGCCATCAGTGACCTCCGGGACAGGGGCCCCTACGAGCAGTACTTC. Translating gives CAISDLRDRGPYEQYF.

This clonotype occurred once. The chain links TRBV9 to TRBJ1-2; D gene ambiguous. Germline lookup yields CDR1 SGDLS and CDR2 YYNGEE. V lost 0 bases, J lost 8 bases, and 11 bases lay in between. This CDR3 is 13 amino acids long. The CDR3 DNA sequence: TGTGCCAGCAGCGTAGAAAGGTCGGGAGGCTACACCTTC. Translating it yields CASSVERSGGYTF.

This clonotype was seen only a few times. The rearrangement joins TRBV10-3 to TRBJ2-7; weak D call: TRBD1 (6 bases). V lost 5 bases and J lost 3, with 11 bases in between. CDR3 length: 13 residues. CDR1 and CDR2 (germline): ENHRY, SYGVKD. CDR3 in DNA: TGTGCCATCAGTCCAGGACAGAACTACGAGCAGTACTTC. Its protein is CAISPGQNYEQYF.

The chain links TRBV7-9 to TRBJ1-2, with 8 bases fitting TRBD1. The CDR3 consists of 15 residues. Germline CDR1 SEHNR, CDR2 FQNEAQ (reference sequence). Trimming cost V 0 bases and J 4 bases; bases outside gene matches: 4. This CDR3 reads CASSLAGQGVYGYTF. Here the CDR3 DNA reads TGTGCCAGCAGCTTAGCCGGACAGGGAGTCTATGGCTACACCTTC.